The present entry profiles one T cell receptor beta chain with its context. This sample is part of a study of blood T cell repertoires in COVID-19. Study context: The origin of the acute and convalescent COVID-19 samples was the United States, Italy and Spain. PBMCs, B-cell-depleted T cells, or T cells provided the cDNA or gDNA that made up the material.

The V gene's germline CDR1 is SGHTA and CDR2 FQGTGA. Trimming removed 5 bases from V and 5 bases from J; junction bases left unmatched: 15. The CDR3 is made up of 17 amino acids. Authors' processing steps: Amplifying reference gene primers gave estimates of nucleated cell counts. TCRdb's copy holds only in-frame clones and misses some; the assay was immunoSEQ multiplex PCR. The DNA gave D and trimming, while V, J and clone size come from that table. The sample contains a few hundred thousand clones, just over 85% of which appear only once. Sequencing was done on a sample of peripheral blood. V and J are TRBV7-3 and TRBJ2-5, with 9 positions matching TRBD2. The TCR was taken from a man aged 50 or older with acute or convalescent COVID-19. As DNA, the CDR3 is TGTGCCAGCAGCCGCTGGGCTAGCGGGGCCCTCCAGGAGACCCAGTACTTC. This gives the protein CASSRWASGALQETQYF.